This TCR beta chain was found in a study of OX40 agonist ivuxolimab in advanced cancers. Study results and caveats: CD8+ T cells were the subset that, on average, had more expanded clones than CD4+.

In this sample, this clone turned up a few times. Its antigen is as yet unknown. TCRdb keeps only in-frame clones here, not all; method: immunoSEQ multiplex PCR. The table includes 75,000 to 95,000 clones, around 87% detected once. Germline V gene data show CDR1 as LNHDA and CDR2 as SQIVND (reference sequence). V gave up 7 bases and J gave up 6 bases; unmatched junction bases: 4. CDR3 length equals 14 residues. This TCR derives from an adult with an advanced solid tumor such as melanoma, head and neck, liver or kidney cancer. This chain links TRBV19 with TRBJ2-2, with TRBD1 identical over 11 bases. The sample consisted of CD4+ or CD8+ T cells sorted from blood, taken in a trial of the OX40 agonist ivuxolimab. The CDR3 DNA follows: TGTGCCAGTACGGGGGACAGGGGGTCCGGGGAGCTGTTTTTT. This gives the protein CASTGDRGSGELFF.